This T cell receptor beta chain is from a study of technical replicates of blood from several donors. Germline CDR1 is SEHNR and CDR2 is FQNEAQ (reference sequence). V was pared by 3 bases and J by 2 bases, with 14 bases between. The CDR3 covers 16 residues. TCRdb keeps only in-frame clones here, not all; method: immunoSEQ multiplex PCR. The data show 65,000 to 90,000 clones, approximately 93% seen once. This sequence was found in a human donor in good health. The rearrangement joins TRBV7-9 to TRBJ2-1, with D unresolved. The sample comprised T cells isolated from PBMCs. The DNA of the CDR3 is TGTGCCAGCAGCTTGAGACTCCAGCCGCCCTACAATGAGCAGTTCTTC. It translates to CASSLRLQPPYNEQFF.